These T cell receptor beta chains were read from a single sample in a study of T cells after yellow fever vaccination. TCRdb reanalysed the 5' RACE reads using MiXCR and keeps one entry per CDR3 protein. The data contain about 120,000 distinct CDR3 sequences, 8.9% of them singletons. Here the sequenced sample was CD8+ T cells sorted from PBMCs, taken on the day of the yellow fever booster vaccination. The receptors originated from a man aged 18-30 years who received the YFV17D yellow fever vaccine. The CDR3 runs from the conserved cysteine through the conserved F or W. D genes are given only for firm matches. Clone sizes are given selectively: once, few, many, or a class where the clone is expanded.

V: TRBV11-2; D: TRBD1; size: few; J: TRBJ1-4; length: 16; CDR3: CASSLNPGTAIEKLFF; DNA: TGTGCCAGCAGCTTAAACCCGGGGACAGCTATTGAAAAACTGTTTTTT
V: TRBV6-5; D: .; size: few; J: TRBJ1-1; length: 18; CDR3: CASRLIRSFGVGNTEAFF; DNA: TGTGCCAGCAGACTTATCCGCTCGTTCGGGGTGGGGAACACTGAAGCTTTCTTT
V: TRBV6-5; D: .; size: .; J: TRBJ1-1; length: 14; CDR3: CASSRPGQNTEAFF; DNA: TGTGCCAGCAGTCGCCCGGGACAGAACACTGAAGCTTTCTTT
V: TRBV27; D: .; size: few; J: TRBJ1-6; length: 15; CDR3: CASTQFSSYNSPLHF; DNA: TGTGCCAGCACACAGTTTAGCTCCTATAATTCACCCCTCCACTTT
V: TRBV4-1; D: .; size: .; J: TRBJ2-7; length: 16; CDR3: CASSQVRGLSVYEQYF; DNA: TGCGCCAGCAGCCAAGTACGGGGGCTCAGCGTCTACGAGCAGTACTTC
V: TRBV29-1; D: .; size: many; J: TRBJ1-1; length: 13; CDR3: CSVEGSWGTEAFF; DNA: TGCAGCGTTGAGGGGAGTTGGGGCACTGAAGCTTTCTTT
V: TRBV29-1; D: TRBD1; size: .; J: TRBJ2-5; length: 14; CDR3: CSADTDRGQETQYF; DNA: TGCAGCGCGGATACGGACAGGGGTCAAGAGACCCAGTACTTC
V: TRBV7-3; D: .; size: few; J: TRBJ1-1; length: 15; CDR3: CASSIEGVPSTEAFF; DNA: TGTGCCAGCAGCATAGAAGGGGTGCCGAGCACTGAAGCTTTCTTT
V: TRBV5-5; D: .; size: few; J: TRBJ1-1; length: 14; CDR3: CASSPAGGSPEAFF; DNA: TGTGCCAGCAGCCCAGCCGGAGGTTCGCCTGAAGCTTTCTTT
V: TRBV5-1; D: .; size: .; J: TRBJ2-5; length: 14; CDR3: CASSLARGGETQYF; DNA: TGCGCCAGCAGCTTGGCCCGGGGTGGGGAGACCCAGTACTTC
V: TRBV24-1; D: TRBD1; size: many; J: TRBJ2-1; length: 18; CDR3: CATSDGSGTASSYNEQFF; DNA: TGTGCCACCAGTGATGGGTCCGGGACAGCGAGCTCCTACAATGAGCAGTTCTTC
V: TRBV29-1; D: .; size: .; J: TRBJ1-1; length: 16; CDR3: CSVSWGARVMNTEAFF; DNA: TGCAGCGTTTCATGGGGGGCAAGAGTCATGAACACTGAAGCTTTCTTT
V: TRBV5-1; D: .; size: few; J: TRBJ1-2; length: 12; CDR3: CASSSGVFGYTF; DNA: TGCGCCAGCAGTTCAGGGGTCTTTGGCTACACCTTC
V: TRBV20-1; D: .; size: few; J: TRBJ2-3; length: 15; CDR3: CSARGGGDPTDTQYF; DNA: TGCAGTGCCAGGGGTGGGGGGGACCCCACAGATACGCAGTATTTT
V: TRBV20-1; D: .; size: few; J: TRBJ2-2; length: 14; CDR3: CSAPRDFNTGELFF; DNA: TGCAGTGCTCCGCGGGACTTCAACACCGGGGAGCTGTTTTTT
V: TRBV29-1; D: TRBD2; size: few; J: TRBJ2-5; length: 14; CDR3: CSVEGLAGRETQYF; DNA: TGCAGCGTTGAAGGCCTAGCGGGGAGAGAGACCCAGTACTTC
V: TRBV7-6; D: .; size: few; J: TRBJ2-5; length: 14; CDR3: CASSLGVRALAQYF; DNA: TGTGCCAGCAGCTTAGGGGTCAGGGCCTTGGCCCAGTACTTC
V: TRBV4-1; D: .; size: few; J: TRBJ2-3; length: 20; CDR3: CASSQVTGLRLAGKTDTQYF; DNA: TGCGCCAGCAGCCAAGTTACGGGTCTGAGACTGGCGGGGAAGACAGATACGCAGTATTTT
V: TRBV5-1; D: TRBD2; size: .; J: TRBJ2-1; length: 14; CDR3: CASRTSGYYNEQFF; DNA: TGCGCCAGCAGAACTAGCGGATACTACAATGAGCAGTTCTTC
V: TRBV4-2; D: .; size: few; J: TRBJ2-7; length: 14; CDR3: CASSPRTPRYEQYF; DNA: TGTGCCAGCAGCCCCCGGACTCCTCGCTACGAGCAGTACTTC
V: TRBV6-2/TRBV6-3; D: .; size: few; J: TRBJ2-7; length: 15; CDR3: CASSYSTESSYEQYF; DNA: TGTGCCAGCAGTTACTCGACAGAGAGCTCCTACGAGCAGTACTTC
V: TRBV7-2; D: .; size: .; J: TRBJ2-7; length: 15; CDR3: CASSASGGYTYEQYF; DNA: TGTGCCAGCAGCGCCTCGGGGGGCTACACTTACGAGCAGTACTTC
V: TRBV7-6; D: .; size: .; J: TRBJ1-1; length: 13; CDR3: CASSFGENTEAFF; DNA: TGTGCCAGCAGCTTCGGGGAGAACACTGAAGCTTTCTTT
V: TRBV30; D: .; size: many; J: TRBJ2-1; length: 13; CDR3: CAWSVVGPHEQFF; DNA: TGTGCCTGGAGTGTTGTGGGGCCCCATGAGCAGTTCTTC
V: TRBV27; D: .; size: few; J: TRBJ2-1; length: 14; CDR3: CASSLSSTPNEQFF; DNA: TGTGCCAGCAGTTTATCGTCCACCCCCAATGAGCAGTTCTTC
V: TRBV9; D: .; size: few; J: TRBJ2-7; length: 14; CDR3: CASSVGGDSPEQYF; DNA: TGTGCCAGCAGCGTAGGGGGGGACAGTCCGGAGCAGTACTTC
V: TRBV12-3/TRBV12-4; D: .; size: few; J: TRBJ2-2; length: 12; CDR3: CASRRLPGELFF; DNA: TGTGCCAGCAGAAGACTCCCCGGGGAGCTGTTTTTT
V: TRBV27; D: .; size: .; J: TRBJ1-5; length: 13; CDR3: CASSPYLGGPQHF; DNA: TGTGCCAGCAGTCCCTATCTCGGGGGGCCCCAGCATTTT
V: TRBV6-4; D: TRBD2; size: few; J: TRBJ2-3; length: 14; CDR3: CASSDSGGADTQYF; DNA: TGTGCCAGCAGTGACAGCGGGGGGGCAGATACGCAGTATTTT
V: TRBV24-1; D: .; size: few; J: TRBJ2-3; length: 14; CDR3: CATSDQDRTDTQYF; DNA: TGTGCCACCAGTGACCAGGACAGAACAGATACGCAGTATTTT
V: TRBV4-1; D: .; size: .; J: TRBJ2-5; length: 15; CDR3: CASSQDSGHQETQYF; DNA: TGCGCCAGCAGCCAAGATTCGGGACATCAAGAGACCCAGTACTTC
V: TRBV6-6; D: .; size: .; J: TRBJ2-2; length: 15; CDR3: CASSHQWANTGELFF; DNA: TGTGCCAGCAGCCACCAGTGGGCGAACACCGGGGAGCTGTTTTTT
V: TRBV9; D: .; size: few; J: TRBJ1-2; length: 13; CDR3: CASSVDGTIGYTF; DNA: TGTGCCAGCAGCGTAGATGGAACAATCGGCTACACCTTC
V: TRBV7-8; D: .; size: few; J: TRBJ1-2; length: 16; CDR3: CASSLEVGRGSYGYTF; DNA: TGTGCCAGCAGCTTAGAGGTTGGACGCGGATCCTATGGCTACACCTTC
V: TRBV27; D: .; size: .; J: TRBJ2-7; length: 17; CDR3: CASSLSGSAPLSYEQYF; DNA: TGTGCCAGCAGTTTGTCCGGGTCGGCCCCCCTCTCCTACGAGCAGTACTTC
V: TRBV29-1; D: .; size: few; J: TRBJ1-1; length: 12; CDR3: CSAHPTVSEAFF; DNA: TGCAGCGCCCACCCCACCGTGAGCGAAGCTTTCTTT
V: TRBV5-6; D: TRBD1; size: few; J: TRBJ1-5; length: 15; CDR3: CASSLAEDRGQPQHF; DNA: TGTGCCAGCAGCTTGGCCGAAGACAGGGGTCAGCCCCAGCATTTT
V: TRBV7-3; D: TRBD2; size: few; J: TRBJ2-7; length: 17; CDR3: CASSLYGGAEVHYEQYF; DNA: TGTGCCAGCAGCTTATACGGGGGGGCGGAGGTCCATTACGAGCAGTACTTC
V: TRBV5-1; D: .; size: .; J: TRBJ2-2; length: 16; CDR3: CASSLGWVENTGELFF; DNA: TGCGCCAGCAGCTTGGGATGGGTAGAGAACACCGGGGAGCTGTTTTTT
V: TRBV5-1; D: .; size: few; J: TRBJ1-1; length: 13; CDR3: CASSSAMNTEAFF; DNA: TGCGCCAGCAGCTCGGCAATGAACACTGAAGCTTTCTTT
V: TRBV27; D: TRBD2; size: few; J: TRBJ2-1; length: 14; CDR3: CASSLAGGPSEQFF; DNA: TGTGCCAGCAGTTTAGCGGGGGGGCCGTCTGAGCAGTTCTTC
V: TRBV10-3; D: .; size: few; J: TRBJ2-7; length: 14; CDR3: CAISDSLESFEQYF; DNA: TGTGCCATCAGTGATTCCCTGGAGAGCTTCGAGCAGTACTTC
V: TRBV4-2; D: .; size: few; J: TRBJ1-5; length: 15; CDR3: CASSPQRYSNQPQHF; DNA: TGTGCCAGCAGCCCCCAAAGATATAGCAATCAGCCCCAGCATTTT